Here is one T cell receptor beta chain with its context. The data derive from a study of CXCR3-negative and CXCR3-positive naive CD8 T cells. Libraries were UMI-labeled 5' RACE TRB cDNA. Reprocessing the 5' RACE reads, TCRdb reports a single entry for every CDR3 protein and omits DNA. This sample's table reports some 66,000 distinct CDR3 sequences. The CDR3 has 14 residues. Per the germline V gene, CDR1 is SNHLY and CDR2 is FYNNEI. A CD45RO-CCR7+CD27+CD95- phenotype identified naive CD8+ T cells. This chain uses TRBV2 with TRBJ1-2. Material: naive CXCR3- CD8+ T cells from blood. The sample's subset: CD45RO-CCR7+CD27+CD95- naive CD8+ T cells lacking CXCR3 (TNR3-). This clonotype was sampled from a human donor in good health. Some clones in this sample may be carry-over from other donors' samples. The CDR3 spells CASKFSHSVYGYTF.